Following are 5 T cell receptor beta chains from one sample sequenced in a study of T cell repertoires in cytomegalovirus infection. TCRdb re-derived calls from the reads in MiXCR, one entry per CDR3 protein. The repertoire holds roughly 120,000 distinct CDR3 sequences, with 32% as singletons. Antigens for these TCRs are unknown. Sample: CD8+ T cells from cultured PBMCs, taken from culture after CMV antigen stimulation. Receptor source: a human donor in good health (CMV status not recorded). Some clones in this sample may be carry-over from other donors' samples.

This sequence joins TRBV4-3 and TRBJ2-5; no firm D call. CDR3 length: 13 residues. The germline V gene encodes CDR1 LGHNA and CDR2 YSLEER. Trimming pared 0 bases from V and 4 bases from J, leaving 6 bases between. The CDR3 nucleotides read TGCGCCAGCAGCCAAGATTCCAGAGAGACCCAGTACTTC. This sequence encodes CASSQDSRETQYF.

The rearrangement uses TRBV7-9 and TRBJ2-5; D remains unclear. V shed 3 bases and J shed 2 bases, with 7 bases lying between them. Germline V gene lookup returns CDR1 SEHNR and CDR2 FQNEAQ (reference sequence). The CDR3 spans 13 residues. CDR3: CASSFRQQETQYF. CDR3 coding DNA: TGTGCCAGCAGCTTTCGCCAGCAAGAGACCCAGTACTTC.

The gene calls are TRBV5-5 and TRBJ1-5; TRBD1 might be the D (6 bases). The V gene's germline CDR1 is SGHKS and CDR2 YYEKEE (reference sequence). V was shortened by 4 bases and J by 7 bases, with 15 bases between the two germline ends. This CDR3 region has 14 residues. The CDR3 is CASSPVGGLQPQHF. CDR3 coding DNA: TGTGCCAGCAGCCCGGTGGGGGGGCTGCAGCCCCAGCATTTT.

This clonotype was counted at least ten times. This chain uses TRBV5-1 with TRBJ2-1; D perhaps matches TRBD2 (6 bases). Germline V gene sequence: CDR1 SGHRS, CDR2 YFSETQ. V shed 4 bases and J shed 4 bases, with 12 bases lying between them. The CDR3 totals 14 residues. DNA of the CDR3: TGCGCCAGCAGCCCCTCCGGGGGATACAATGAGCAGTTCTTC. Protein sequence: CASSPSGGYNEQFF.

The table lists this clonotype with a few counts. V and J are TRBV7-9 and TRBJ1-5; D is possibly TRBD1 (5 bases). Germline V gives CDR1 SEHNR, CDR2 FQNEAQ (reference sequence). With 2 bases removed from V and 0 bases from J, the gap between germline ends came to 17 bases. This CDR3 contains 18 residues. The CDR3 loop reads CASSLPLGATYSNQPQHF. CDR3 coding DNA: TGTGCCAGCAGCTTACCGCTTGGGGCGACTTATAGCAATCAGCCCCAGCATTTT.